This T cell receptor beta chain stems from a study of T cell repertoires in cytomegalovirus infection. Study overall: Indications came from public TCR beta signatures; they pointed to CMV infection and to a matching HLA type.

This clonotype was detected only a few times. Its specificity is not known. Study conclusions and caveats: People with CMV and the relevant HLA were identified by cumulative public TCR beta family frequency. In two of eight donors, the top clonotype was HLA-C-restricted CMV-specific.

TCRdb itself ran the reads through MiXCR, one entry per CDR3 protein. Among roughly 320,000 distinct CDR3 sequences listed, around 9.5% were seen once. Specimen: PBMCs. The source of this sequence is a human donor in good health (CMV status not recorded). Some clones in this sample may be carry-over from other donors' samples.

This CDR3 is CASSFGQPPGYTF. In nucleotides, the CDR3 is TGTGCCAGCAGCTTTGGACAGCCCCCCGGCTACACCTTC. V usage is TRBV5-5 and J usage is TRBJ1-2; maybe TRBD1 (6 bases). The CDR3 is made up of 13 amino acids. V lost 2 bases, J lost 8 bases, and 13 bases lay in between. Germline CDR1 SGHKS, CDR2 YYEKEE (reference sequence).